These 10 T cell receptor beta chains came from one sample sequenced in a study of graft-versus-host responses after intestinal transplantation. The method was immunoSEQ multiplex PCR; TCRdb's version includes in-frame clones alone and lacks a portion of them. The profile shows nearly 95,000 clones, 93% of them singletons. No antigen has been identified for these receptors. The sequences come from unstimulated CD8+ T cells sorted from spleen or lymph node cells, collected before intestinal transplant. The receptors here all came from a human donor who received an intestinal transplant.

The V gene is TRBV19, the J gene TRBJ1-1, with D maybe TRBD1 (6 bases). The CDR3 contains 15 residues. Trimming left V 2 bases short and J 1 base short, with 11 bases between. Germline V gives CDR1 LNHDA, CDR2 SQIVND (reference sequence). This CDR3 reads CASSISWTANTEAFF. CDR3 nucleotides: TGTGCCAGTAGTATAAGTTGGACAGCGAACACTGAAGCTTTCTTT.

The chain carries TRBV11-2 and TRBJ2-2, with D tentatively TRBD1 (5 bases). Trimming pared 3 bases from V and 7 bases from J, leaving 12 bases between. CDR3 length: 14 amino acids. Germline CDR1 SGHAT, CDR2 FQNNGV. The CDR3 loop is CASSFKGPNGELFF. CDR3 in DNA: TGTGCCAGCAGCTTCAAGGGGCCGAACGGGGAGCTGTTTTTT.

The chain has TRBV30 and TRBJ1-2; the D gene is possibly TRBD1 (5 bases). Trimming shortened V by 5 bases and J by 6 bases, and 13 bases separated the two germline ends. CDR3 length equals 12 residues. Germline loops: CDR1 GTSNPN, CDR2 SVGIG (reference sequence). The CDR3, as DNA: TGTGCCTGGGGGGGAGGGGTGAATGGCTACACCTTC. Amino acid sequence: CAWGGGVNGYTF.

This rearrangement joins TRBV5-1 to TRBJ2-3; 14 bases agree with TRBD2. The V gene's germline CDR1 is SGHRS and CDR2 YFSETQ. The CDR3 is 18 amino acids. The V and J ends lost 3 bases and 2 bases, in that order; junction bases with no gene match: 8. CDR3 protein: CASSSGTSGGPFTDTQYF. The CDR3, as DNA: TGCGCCAGCAGCTCCGGGACTAGCGGGGGCCCCTTCACAGATACGCAGTATTTT.

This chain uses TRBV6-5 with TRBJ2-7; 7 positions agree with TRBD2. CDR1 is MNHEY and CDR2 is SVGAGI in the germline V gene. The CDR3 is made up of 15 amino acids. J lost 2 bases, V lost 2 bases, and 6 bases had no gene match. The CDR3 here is CASSYNGGDPYEQYF. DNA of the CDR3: TGTGCCAGCAGTTACAATGGGGGGGACCCCTACGAGCAGTACTTC.

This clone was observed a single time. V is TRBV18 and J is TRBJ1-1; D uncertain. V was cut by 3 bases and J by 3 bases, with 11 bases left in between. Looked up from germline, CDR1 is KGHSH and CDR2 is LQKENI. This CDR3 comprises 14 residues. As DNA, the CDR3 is TGTGCCAGCTCACCGGTAGGCGGGGACACTGAAGCTTTCTTT. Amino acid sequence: CASSPVGGDTEAFF.

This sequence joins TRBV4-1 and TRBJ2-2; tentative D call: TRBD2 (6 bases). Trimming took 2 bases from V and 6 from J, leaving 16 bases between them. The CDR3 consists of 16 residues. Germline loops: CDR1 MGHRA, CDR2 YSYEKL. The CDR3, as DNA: TGCGCCAGCAGCCAACCCCGCGGGGCGGGGTCCGGGGAGCTGTTTTTT. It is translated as CASSQPRGAGSGELFF.

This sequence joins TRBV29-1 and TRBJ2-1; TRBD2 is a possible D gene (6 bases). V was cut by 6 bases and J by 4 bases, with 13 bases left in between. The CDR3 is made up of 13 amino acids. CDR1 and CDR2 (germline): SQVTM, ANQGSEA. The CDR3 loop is CSVVGGRYNEQFF. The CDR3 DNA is TGCAGCGTCGTGGGAGGTAGATACAATGAGCAGTTCTTC.

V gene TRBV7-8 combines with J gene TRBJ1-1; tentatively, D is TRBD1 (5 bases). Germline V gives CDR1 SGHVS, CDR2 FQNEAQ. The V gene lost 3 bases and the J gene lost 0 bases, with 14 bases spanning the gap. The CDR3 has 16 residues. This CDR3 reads CASSFLEGMMNTEAFF. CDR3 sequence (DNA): TGTGCCAGCAGCTTCTTGGAGGGGATGATGAACACTGAAGCTTTCTTT.

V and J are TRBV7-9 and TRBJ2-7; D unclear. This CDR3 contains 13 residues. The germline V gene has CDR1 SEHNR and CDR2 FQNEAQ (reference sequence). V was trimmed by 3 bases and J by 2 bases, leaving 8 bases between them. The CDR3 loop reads CASSFSRTYEQYF. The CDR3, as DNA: TGTGCCAGCAGCTTTTCCAGGACCTACGAGCAGTACTTC.